The 5 T cell receptor beta chains below come from one sample, sequenced in a study of human T cells and chemical hapten exposure. From the RACE reads, TCRdb called clonotypes with MiXCR, one entry per CDR3 protein. The sample contains 120,000 or so distinct CDR3 sequences, 13% of which appear only once. Specified time point: pre-sensitization, week 0. Treatment here: therapeutic diphenylcyclopropenone sensitization with weekly scalp DPC. Sequenced material: whole blood, taken in connection with sensitization to the hapten diphenylcyclopropenone (DPC). The receptors were sampled from a young woman with alopecia areata. Some clones in this sample may be carry-over from other donors' samples.

This clonotype was counted at least ten times. The gene calls are TRBV11-2 and TRBJ1-6; D not certain. The CDR3 length is 14 residues. V was pared by 0 bases and J by 6 bases, with 6 bases between. Germline V lookup: CDR1 SGHAT, CDR2 FQNNGV. The CDR3 loop reads CASSLDWGNSPLHF. The CDR3 DNA is TGTGCCAGCAGCTTAGATTGGGGTAATTCACCCCTCCACTTT. The entire variable domain, with the rest obtained from reference TRBV11-2 and TRBJ1-6, is as follows: EAGVAQSPRYKIIEKRQSVAFWCNPISGHATLYWYQQILGQGPKLLIQFQNNGVVDDSQLPKDRFSAERLKGVDSTLKIQPAKLEDSAVYLCASSLDWGNSPLHFGNGTRLTVT.

V usage is TRBV20-1 and J usage is TRBJ1-4; 12 nucleotides agree with TRBD1. J was trimmed by 7 bases and V by 4 bases; bases with no gene match: 7. CDR1 and CDR2 from the germline V gene are DFQATT and SNEGSKA (reference sequence). This CDR3 has 15 residues. CDR3 DNA: TGCAGTGCTACCGGGACAGGGGGCAAAGGTGAAAAACTGTTTTTT. Protein product: CSATGTGGKGEKLFF.

CDR3 sequence: CSAAGAREQFF. Written as DNA, the CDR3 is TGCAGTGCTGCTGGGGCCAGGGAGCAGTTCTTC. The chain links TRBV20-1 to TRBJ2-1; the D gene is possibly TRBD1 (5 bases). The germline CDR1 and CDR2 sequences are DFQATT and SNEGSKA (reference sequence). The CDR3 runs to 11 residues. Trimming shortened V by 5 bases and J by 10 bases, and 12 bases separated the two germline ends.

In its sample, this clonotype was seen a few times. V gene TRBV20-1 combines with J gene TRBJ2-5, with D possibly being TRBD2 (5 bases). This CDR3 spans 13 amino acids. In germline, CDR1 is DFQATT, CDR2 SNEGSKA (reference sequence). Trimming pared 1 base from V and 2 bases from J, leaving 8 bases between. CDR3 sequence (DNA): TGCAGTGCTAGAGTGCTAGCTCAAGAGACCCAGTACTTC. It codes for CSARVLAQETQYF.

This chain joins TRBV19 and TRBJ2-5, with 12 bases aligning to TRBD2. The CDR3 is 17 amino acids. The germline V gene has CDR1 LNHDA and CDR2 SQIVND (reference sequence). The V segment lost 5 bases and the J segment 2 bases; nucleotides outside the gene matches: 9. The CDR3 region has the DNA TGTGCCAGTAGTCCGCGACTAGCGGGGGTCCCACAAGAGACCCAGTACTTC. Translated, it gives CASSPRLAGVPQETQYF. Full variable domain (remainder filled in from reference TRBV19 and TRBJ2-5): DGGITQSPKYLFRKEGQNVTLSCEQNLNHDAMYWYRQDPGQGLRLIYYSQIVNDFQKGDIAEGYSVSREKKESFPLTVTSAQKNPTAFYLCASSPRLAGVPQETQYFGPGTRLLVL.